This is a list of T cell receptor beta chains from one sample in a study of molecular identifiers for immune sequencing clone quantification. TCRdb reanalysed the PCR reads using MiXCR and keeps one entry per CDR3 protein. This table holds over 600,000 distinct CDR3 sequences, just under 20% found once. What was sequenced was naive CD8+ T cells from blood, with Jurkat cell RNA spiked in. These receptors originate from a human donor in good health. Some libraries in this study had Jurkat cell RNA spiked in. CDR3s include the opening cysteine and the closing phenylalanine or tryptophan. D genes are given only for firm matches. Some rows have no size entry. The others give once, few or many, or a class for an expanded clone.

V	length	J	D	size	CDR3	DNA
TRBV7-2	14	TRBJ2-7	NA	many	CASSFPGLPYEQYF	TGTGCCAGCAGCTTCCCAGGTTTACCCTACGAGCAGTACTTC
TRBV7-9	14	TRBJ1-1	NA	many	CASSFGGSLLEAFF	TGTGCCAGCAGCTTTGGGGGGAGTCTACTCGAAGCTTTCTTT
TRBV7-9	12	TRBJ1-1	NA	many	CASSLWGPEAFF	TGTGCCAGCAGCTTATGGGGACCCGAAGCTTTCTTT
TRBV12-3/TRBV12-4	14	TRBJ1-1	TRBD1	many	CASSETGVLAEAFF	TGTGCCAGCAGTGAGACAGGGGTTTTGGCTGAAGCTTTCTTT
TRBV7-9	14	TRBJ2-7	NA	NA	CASSLSGELYEQYF	TGTGCCAGCAGCTTGTCCGGGGAACTCTACGAGCAGTACTTC
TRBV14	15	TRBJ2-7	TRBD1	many	CASSQETGASYEQYF	TGTGCCAGCAGCCAAGAAACAGGGGCGTCCTACGAGCAGTACTTC
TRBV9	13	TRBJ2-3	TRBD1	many	CASSVDAGTEQYF	TGTGCCAGCAGCGTAGATGCTGGGACAGAGCAGTATTTT
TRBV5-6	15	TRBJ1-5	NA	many	CASSTRASWNQPQHF	TGTGCCAGCAGCACAAGGGCTTCCTGGAATCAGCCCCAGCATTTT
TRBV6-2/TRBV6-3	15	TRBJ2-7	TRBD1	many	CASNEPGQGPYEQYF	TGTGCCAGCAATGAACCGGGACAGGGACCCTACGAGCAGTACTTC
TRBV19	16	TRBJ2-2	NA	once	CASSVDQITNTGELFF	TGTGCCAGTTCAGTCGACCAAATCACGAACACCGGGGAGCTGTTTTTT
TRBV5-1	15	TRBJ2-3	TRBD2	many	CASNPSGGTTDTQYF	TGCGCCAGCAACCCTAGCGGGGGAACCACCGATACGCAGTATTTT
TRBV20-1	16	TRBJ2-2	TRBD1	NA	CSASPGQGRNTGELFF	TGCAGTGCTTCGCCGGGACAGGGGAGGAACACCGGGGAGCTGTTTTTT
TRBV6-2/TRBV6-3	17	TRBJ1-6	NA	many	CASSYESPGTYNSPLHF	TGTGCCAGCAGTTACGAATCCCCAGGGACTTATAATTCACCCCTCCACTTT
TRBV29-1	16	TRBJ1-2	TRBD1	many	CSVEDLTGVSIDGYTF	TGCAGCGTTGAAGATTTAACAGGGGTATCCATAGATGGCTACACCTTC
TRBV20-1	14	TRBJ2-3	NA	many	CSARSRERTDTQYF	TGCAGTGCTAGGTCACGGGAGCGCACAGATACGCAGTATTTT
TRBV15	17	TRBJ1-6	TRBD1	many	CATSRDRTGGRNSPLHF	TGTGCCACCAGCAGAGATCGAACAGGGGGCAGAAATTCACCCCTCCACTTT
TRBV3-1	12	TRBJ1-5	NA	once	CANSSINQPQHF	TGTGCCAACAGCTCGATCAATCAGCCCCAGCATTTT
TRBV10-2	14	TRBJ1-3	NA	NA	CASSESYSGNTIYF	TGCGCCAGCAGTGAGTCATACTCTGGAAACACCATATATTTT
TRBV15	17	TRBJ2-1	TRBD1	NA	CATSRGVGQGTYNEQFF	TGTGCCACCAGCAGAGGCGTAGGACAGGGCACCTACAATGAGCAGTTCTTC
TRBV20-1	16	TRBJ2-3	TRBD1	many	CSARDMGQDLTDTQYF	TGCAGTGCTAGAGATATGGGACAGGATCTTACCGATACGCAGTATTTT
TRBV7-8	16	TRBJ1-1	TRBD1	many	CASSSDREILDTEAFF	TGTGCCAGCAGCTCCGACAGGGAGATATTGGACACTGAAGCTTTCTTT
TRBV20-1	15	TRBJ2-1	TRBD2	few	CSARDASGTYNEQFF	TGCAGTGCTAGAGATGCTAGCGGGACCTACAATGAGCAGTTCTTC
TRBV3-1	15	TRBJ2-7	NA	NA	CASSQQPGSSYEQYF	TGTGCCAGCAGCCAACAACCGGGGAGCTCCTACGAGCAGTACTTC
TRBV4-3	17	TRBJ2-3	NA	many	CASSQDHGFLGTDTQYF	TGCGCCAGCAGCCAAGATCACGGTTTCCTGGGCACAGATACGCAGTATTTT
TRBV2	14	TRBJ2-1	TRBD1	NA	CASRDRTGRNEQFF	TGTGCCAGCAGAGATAGGACAGGGCGAAATGAGCAGTTCTTC
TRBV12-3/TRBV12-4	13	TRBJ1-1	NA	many	CASSFDPGTEAFF	TGTGCCAGCAGTTTTGACCCGGGCACTGAAGCTTTCTTT
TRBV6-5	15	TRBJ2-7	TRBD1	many	CASSQRQGDSYEQYF	TGTGCCAGCAGTCAACGACAGGGGGATTCCTACGAGCAGTACTTC
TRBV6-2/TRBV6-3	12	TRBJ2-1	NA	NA	CASSYRFHEQFF	TGTGCCAGCAGTTATCGGTTCCATGAGCAGTTCTTC
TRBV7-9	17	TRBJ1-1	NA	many	CASSPRRGEGLNTEAFF	TGTGCCAGCAGCCCAAGACGCGGGGAAGGCCTCAACACTGAAGCTTTCTTT
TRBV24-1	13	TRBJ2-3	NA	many	CATATSRTDTQYF	TGTGCCACCGCTACTAGCAGAACAGATACGCAGTATTTT
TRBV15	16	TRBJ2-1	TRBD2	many	CATSIHPAGGTSEQFF	TGTGCCACCAGCATCCACCCGGCGGGAGGGACGAGTGAGCAGTTCTTC
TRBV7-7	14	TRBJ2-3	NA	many	CASSLGPATDTQYF	TGTGCTAGCAGCTTAGGTCCGGCCACAGATACGCAGTATTTT
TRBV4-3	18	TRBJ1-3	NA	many	CASSQEVQGWDSGNTIYF	TGCGCCAGCAGCCAAGAAGTTCAGGGCTGGGACTCTGGAAACACCATATATTTT
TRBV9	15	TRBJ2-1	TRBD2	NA	CASSVGTSAYNEQFF	TGTGCCAGCAGCGTAGGGACTAGCGCCTACAATGAGCAGTTCTTC
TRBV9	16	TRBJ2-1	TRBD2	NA	CASSVGALAGTDEQFF	TGTGCCAGCAGCGTAGGGGCACTAGCGGGAACTGATGAGCAGTTCTTC
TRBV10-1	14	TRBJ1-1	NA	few	CASSEFPGPTEAFF	TGCGCCAGCAGTGAGTTTCCCGGCCCCACTGAAGCTTTCTTT
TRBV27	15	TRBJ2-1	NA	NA	CASSSNPLDYNEQFF	TGTGCCAGCAGTTCGAACCCCCTTGACTACAATGAGCAGTTCTTC
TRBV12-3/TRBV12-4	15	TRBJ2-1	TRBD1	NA	CASSKTGTFRHEQFF	TGTGCCAGCAGTAAGACAGGGACATTTCGTCATGAGCAGTTCTTC
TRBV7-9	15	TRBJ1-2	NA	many	CASSLESKPNYGYTF	TGTGCCAGCAGCTTAGAAAGCAAACCTAACTATGGCTACACCTTC
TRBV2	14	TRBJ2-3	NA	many	CASSGGLGTDTQYF	TGTGCCAGCAGTGGCGGGTTGGGCACAGATACGCAGTATTTT
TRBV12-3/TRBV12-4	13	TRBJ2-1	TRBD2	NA	CASSLGGKNEQFF	TGTGCCAGCAGTTTGGGGGGGAAGAATGAGCAGTTCTTC
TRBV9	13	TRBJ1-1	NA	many	CASSGDSGTEAFF	TGTGCCAGCAGCGGGGATAGTGGAACTGAAGCTTTCTTT
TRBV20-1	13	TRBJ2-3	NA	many	CSARTLKTDTQYF	TGCAGTGCTAGGACTCTAAAAACAGATACGCAGTATTTT
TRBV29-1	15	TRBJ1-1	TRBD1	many	CSVEYSQGENTEAFF	TGCAGCGTTGAATATTCCCAGGGGGAGAACACTGAAGCTTTCTTT
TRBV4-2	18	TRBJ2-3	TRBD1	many	CASSQDWTGGFSTDTQYF	TGTGCCAGCAGCCAAGACTGGACAGGGGGCTTCAGCACAGATACGCAGTATTTT
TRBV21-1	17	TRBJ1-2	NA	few	CASSARDRVLISYGYTF	TGTGCCAGCAGCGCCCGGGACAGGGTCCTAATAAGCTATGGCTACACCTTC
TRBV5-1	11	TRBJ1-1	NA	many	CASSEQGSAFF	TGCGCCAGCAGTGAACAGGGAAGTGCTTTCTTT
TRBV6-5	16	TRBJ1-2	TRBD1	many	CASGLRSETGVYGYTF	TGTGCCAGCGGACTCCGGTCCGAGACAGGGGTCTATGGCTACACCTTC
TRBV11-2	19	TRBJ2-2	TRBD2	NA	CASSLDRTSGIMYTGELFF	TGTGCCAGCAGCTTAGACCGGACTAGCGGGATTATGTACACCGGGGAGCTGTTTTTT
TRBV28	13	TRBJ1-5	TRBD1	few	CASSHRGHQPQHF	TGTGCCAGCAGCCACAGGGGGCATCAGCCCCAGCATTTT
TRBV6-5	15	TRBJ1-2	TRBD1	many	CASSEKTGGSSGYTF	TGTGCCAGCAGTGAAAAGACAGGGGGGTCGAGTGGCTACACCTTC
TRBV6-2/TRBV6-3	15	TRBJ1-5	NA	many	CASSYSGTFNQPQHF	TGTGCCAGCAGTTACTCGGGGACATTCAATCAGCCCCAGCATTTT